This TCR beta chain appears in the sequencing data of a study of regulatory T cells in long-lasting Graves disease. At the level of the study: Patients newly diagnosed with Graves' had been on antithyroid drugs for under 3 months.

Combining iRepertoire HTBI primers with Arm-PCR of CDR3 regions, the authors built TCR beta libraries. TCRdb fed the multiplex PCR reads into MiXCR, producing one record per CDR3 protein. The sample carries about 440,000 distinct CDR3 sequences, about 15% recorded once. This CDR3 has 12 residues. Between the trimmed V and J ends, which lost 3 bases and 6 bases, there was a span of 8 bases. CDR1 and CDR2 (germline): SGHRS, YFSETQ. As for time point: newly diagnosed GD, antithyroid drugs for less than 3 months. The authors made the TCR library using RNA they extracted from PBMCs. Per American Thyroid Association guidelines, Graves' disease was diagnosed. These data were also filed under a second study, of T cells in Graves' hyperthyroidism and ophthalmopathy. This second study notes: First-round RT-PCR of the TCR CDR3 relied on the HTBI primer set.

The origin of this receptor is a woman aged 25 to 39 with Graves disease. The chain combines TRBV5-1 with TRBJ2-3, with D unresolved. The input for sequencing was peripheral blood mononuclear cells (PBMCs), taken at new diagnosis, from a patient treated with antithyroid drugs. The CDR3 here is CASSSEGDTQYF. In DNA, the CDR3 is TGCGCCAGCAGCTCGGAAGGGGATACGCAGTATTTT.